These 27 T cell receptor beta chains originate from one sample sequenced in a study of molecular identifiers for immune sequencing clone quantification. One entry per CDR3 protein, called by TCRdb with MiXCR from the PCR reads. The table has under 800,000 distinct CDR3 sequences, roughly 27% seen once; the top ten hold about 0.84%. Input material: naive CD8+ T cells from blood, with Jurkat cell RNA spiked in. The subset is: FACS-sorted CD8+CD4-CCR7+CD45RA+ naive T cells. These receptors were taken from a human donor in good health. Some libraries in this study had Jurkat cell RNA spiked in.

The genes are TRBV27 and TRBJ2-1, with D tentatively TRBD1 or TRBD2 (5 bases each). The germline CDR1 and CDR2 sequences are MNHEY and SMNVEV (reference sequence). Trimming shortened V by 1 base and J by 4 bases, and 8 bases separated the two germline ends. The CDR3 spans 14 residues. The CDR3 sequence: CASSLLGVYNEQFF. The CDR3 DNA reads TGTGCCAGCAGTTTATTGGGGGTTTACAATGAGCAGTTCTTC.

As for this clonotype: Being one base from a much bigger clone, this may be a read error. The rearrangement joins TRBV20-1 to TRBJ2-7; TRBD2 matches 13 bases. CDR3 length: 14 amino acids. CDR1 is DFQATT and CDR2 is SNEGSKA in the germline V gene (reference sequence). The CDR3 DNA reads TGCAGTGCAGGACTAGCGGGAGACCCCTACGGGCAGTACTTC. Its translation is CSAGLAGDPYGQYF.

This clonotype has more than one count but fewer than ten. The junction departs from germline at one end; a sequencing error may be responsible. This chain uses TRBV19 with TRBJ2-7; D remains unclear. The CDR3 totals 12 residues. Germline loops: CDR1 LNHDA, CDR2 SQIVND (reference sequence). The CDR3: CASGIEGYEQYF. DNA for the CDR3: TGTGCCAGTGGTATCGAAGGGTACGAGCAGTACTTC.

This clonotype has more than one count but fewer than ten. V usage is TRBV10-3 and J usage is TRBJ2-1; TRBD1 agrees at 9 bases. This CDR3 region has 15 residues. CDR1 ENHRY and CDR2 SYGVKD come from the germline V gene. V trimming: 3 bases; J trimming: 7 bases; junction bases outside the gene matches: 7. CDR3 sequence reads: CAISDAQGARNEQFF. CDR3 bases: TGTGCCATCAGTGATGCACAGGGGGCGCGGAATGAGCAGTTCTTC.

This clonotype was found a few times. V is TRBV27 and J is TRBJ1-2; no clear D. Germline values: CDR1 MNHEY, CDR2 SMNVEV (reference sequence). Trimming pared 4 bases from V and 4 bases from J, leaving 13 bases between. CDR3 size: 14 residues. CDR3: CASSSHGEGYGYTF. CDR3 in DNA: TGTGCCAGCAGTTCCCATGGGGAAGGCTATGGCTACACCTTC.

This clonotype showed up many times. V and J are TRBV12-3 or TRBV12-4 and TRBJ1-1, with 8 nucleotides matching TRBD1. The J segment lost 5 bases and the V segment lost 5 bases, leaving 4 bases of the junction unmatched. The length of the CDR3 is 13 residues. The CDR3 DNA reads as TGTGCCAGCAGTGCGGACAGGGCTACTGAAGCTTTCTTT. It translates to CASSADRATEAFF.

Regarding this clonotype: This may stem from a read error, because a much larger clone lies one nucleotide away. The V call is TRBV12-3 or TRBV12-4, the J call TRBJ2-2, with a weak D call TRBD2 (6 bases). The CDR3 is 15 amino acids. Trimming removed 3 bases from V and 3 bases from J, with 11 bases in between. The CDR3 here is CASSFGPGDTGELFF. The CDR3 DNA follows: TGTGCCAGCAGTTTCGGTCCGGGAGACACCGGGGAGCTGTTTTTT.

This clonotype appeared a few times. The V and J genes are TRBV7-9 and TRBJ1-1; the match to TRBD1 covers 11 bases. Germline lookup yields CDR1 SEHNR and CDR2 FQNEAQ (reference sequence). The length of the CDR3 is 13 residues. The V segment lost 6 bases and the J segment 7 bases; nucleotides outside the gene matches: 4. CDR3 sequence reads: CASRGTGGGEAFF. CDR3 bases: TGTGCCAGCAGGGGGACAGGGGGGGGTGAAGCTTTCTTT.

As concerns this clonotype: A much larger clone lies one base from this, so it may be a read error. V and J are TRBV6-2 or TRBV6-3 and TRBJ2-2; D is possibly TRBD2 (5 bases). The CDR3 length is 13 residues. The germline V gene encodes CDR1 MNHEY and CDR2 SVGEGT. This CDR3 reads CASMEPNTGELSF. Here the CDR3 DNA reads TGTGCCAGCATGGAGCCGAACACCGGGGAGCTGTCTTTT.

The sample holds many counts of this clonotype. This chain uses TRBV7-9 with TRBJ1-1; 9 bases are a match to TRBD1. V dropped 1 base and J dropped 6; count of bases not matched to a gene: 6. Per germline, CDR1 SEHNR and CDR2 FQNEAQ (reference sequence). The CDR3 has 15 residues. In DNA, the CDR3 is TGTGCCAGCAGCTTAGGGGACAGGGTTCTTGCTGAAGCTTTCTTT. Encoded protein: CASSLGDRVLAEAFF.

Concerning this clonotype itself: One end of the junction is discordant with germline, which a read error may explain. The rearrangement uses TRBV5-1 and TRBJ1-1; unclear D gene. Germline assignment: CDR1 SGHRS and CDR2 YFSETQ. The CDR3 is 14 residues long. CDR3 bases: TGCGCCAGCAGTCGGACGGGTATGAACATTGAAGCTTTCTTT. Translating gives CASSRTGMNIEAFF.

V and J are TRBV4-1 and TRBJ1-1; no clear D gene. CDR3 length equals 13 residues. Germline values: CDR1 MGHRA, CDR2 YSYEKL. The germline V and J ends were trimmed by 5 bases and 0 bases, with 7 bases remaining between them. The CDR3 sequence is CASSCRVNTEAFF. CDR3 sequence (DNA): TGCGCCAGCAGCTGCCGAGTGAACACTGAAGCTTTCTTT.

This clonotype was picked up many times. The gene calls are TRBV7-9 and TRBJ2-7, with 10 nucleotides matching TRBD1. The CDR3 is made up of 14 amino acids. The V segment lost 5 bases and the J segment 5 bases; nucleotides outside the gene matches: 6. CDR1 is SEHNR and CDR2 is FQNEAQ in the germline V gene (reference sequence). The CDR3 bases are TGTGCCAGCAGCCCCGGGGACAGGGGTCACGAGCAGTACTTC. It codes for CASSPGDRGHEQYF.

This clonotype was counted only a few times. The CDR3 loop is CASSPFAHLGKQGEQYF. The CDR3 DNA follows: TGTGCCAGCAGCCCCTTCGCGCATTTGGGGAAGCAGGGGGAGCAGTACTTC. J is TRBJ2-7 and V is TRBV11-1; a weak D match, TRBD1 (6 bases). Germline V gene data show CDR1 as SGHAT and CDR2 as FQDESV (reference sequence). Trimming took off 5 bases at V and 7 bases at J, with 27 bases between the two ends. This CDR3 is 17 amino acids long.

Worth noting for this clonotype: At one boundary the junction diverges from the germline segment, which might be a read error. The CDR3 nucleotides are TGCACCAAGTACCTCGACCCCGGTAGCTCCTACGTGCAGTACTTC. Translated: CTKYLDPGSSYVQYF. V gene TRBV29-1 combines with J gene TRBJ2-7; D is unclear. The length of the CDR3 is 15 residues. CDR1 is SQVTM, CDR2 ANQGSEA, per germline.

This chain connects TRBV30 to TRBJ2-1; TRBD2 matches 11 bases. V lost 0 bases and J lost 4; bases outside the gene matches: 8. The CDR3 sequence is 17 residues long. Germline values: CDR1 GTSNPN, CDR2 SVGIG (reference sequence). CDR3 loop: CAWSVGSGGANYNEQFF. As DNA, the CDR3 is TGTGCCTGGAGTGTAGGTAGCGGGGGGGCAAATTACAATGAGCAGTTCTTC.

This clonotype was seen a few times. The chain is built from TRBV2 and TRBJ2-7; TRBD2 is a possible D gene (7 bases). Germline V gives CDR1 SNHLY, CDR2 FYNNEI. Trimming shortened V by 7 bases and J by 7 bases, and 17 bases separated the two germline ends. This CDR3 spans 13 amino acids. This CDR3 is CASKPGGISEQYF. The CDR3 bases are TGTGCCAGCAAACCGGGGGGCATTAGTGAGCAGTACTTC.

The V gene is TRBV30, the J gene TRBJ2-7; TRBD1 matches at 8 bases. Germline V gene data show CDR1 as GTSNPN and CDR2 as SVGIG (reference sequence). The V segment lost 3 bases and the J segment 0 bases; nucleotides outside the gene matches: 10. This CDR3 region has 16 residues. The CDR3 loop reads CAWRGAGQGASYEQYF. The CDR3 DNA reads as TGTGCCTGGAGAGGGGCCGGACAGGGCGCCTCCTACGAGCAGTACTTC.

The chain is built from TRBV9 and TRBJ2-7; D possibly corresponds to TRBD2 (5 bases). The V end lost 1 base, the J end lost 5 bases, and 10 bases lay between the germline ends. The CDR3 runs 13 residues. Germline CDR1 SGDLS, CDR2 YYNGEE. CDR3 protein: CASSVNGIDEQYF. The DNA of the CDR3 is TGTGCCAGCAGCGTAAACGGGATAGACGAGCAGTACTTC.

V usage is TRBV6-2 or TRBV6-3 and J usage is TRBJ2-3; 11 bases are shared with TRBD1. With 2 bases clipped from V and 0 bases from J, the junction kept 7 bases outside the gene matches. Germline V gene data show CDR1 as MNHEY and CDR2 as SVGEGT. This CDR3 has 18 residues. The CDR3 DNA reads as TGTGCCAGCAGTTACCTGGAAGGACAGGGGGCTAGCACAGATACGCAGTATTTT. This encodes CASSYLEGQGASTDTQYF.

This clonotype was detected only a few times. The chain employs TRBV27 and TRBJ2-7, with D hard to call. The CDR3 runs 12 residues. Deletions cut 5 bases from V and 5 bases from J, with 10 bases between. Germline assignment: CDR1 MNHEY and CDR2 SMNVEV (reference sequence). CDR3 bases: TGTGCCAGCAGTCCCGACCCCCACGAGCAGTACTTC. Residues: CASSPDPHEQYF.

As to this clonotype: A much larger clone lies a single base off, so this may be a read error. This sequence joins TRBV7-6 and TRBJ2-5, with TRBD2 matching 12 bases. CDR1 is SGHVS, CDR2 FNYEAQ, per germline. The CDR3 spans 16 residues. CDR3 sequence: CASSLTLAGGQEAQYF. Written as DNA, the CDR3 is TGTGCCAGCAGCTTAACCCTAGCGGGAGGGCAAGAGGCCCAGTACTTC. Based on the CDR3 plus reference TRBV7-6 and TRBJ2-5, the full variable domain is GAGVSQSPRYKVTKRGQDVALRCDPISGHVSLYWYRQALGQGPEFLTYFNYEAQQDKSGLPNDRFSAERPEGSISTLTIQRTEQRDSAMYRCASSLTLAGGQEAQYFGPGTRLLVL.

V usage is TRBV6-5 and J usage is TRBJ2-2, with unresolved D. The V gene's germline CDR1 is MNHEY and CDR2 SVGAGI. This CDR3 is built from 16 residues. V lost 2 bases to trimming and J lost 5 bases, with 15 bases between them. The CDR3 region is CASSYRTPVGTGELFF. The DNA for the CDR3 is TGTGCCAGCAGTTACAGGACCCCGGTGGGGACCGGGGAGCTGTTTTTT.

A remark on this clonotype: Since a much larger clone is just one base distant, this may be a read error. The V and J genes are TRBV6-2 or TRBV6-3 and TRBJ2-7, with unresolved D. The germline CDR1 and CDR2 sequences are MNHEY and SVGEGT. This CDR3 is built from 13 residues. Here the CDR3 reads CASRYSGHLEQYF. CDR3 bases: TGTGCCAGCAGATACTCCGGGCACTTGGAGCAGTACTTC.

In its sample, this clonotype was seen a few times. This chain uses TRBV19 with TRBJ2-1; the D gene is possibly TRBD2 (6 bases). V was pared by 2 bases and J by 9 bases, with 17 bases between. The CDR3 loop spans 15 amino acids. CDR1 LNHDA and CDR2 SQIVND come from the germline V gene (reference sequence). DNA of the CDR3: TGTGCCAGTAGTATAAGGTGGGGGGAGCTGGGTGAGCAGTTCTTC. It yields the protein CASSIRWGELGEQFF.

This clonotype was recorded at least ten times. This chain joins TRBV4-1 and TRBJ2-5; 7 bases are a match to TRBD1. From germline, CDR1 is MGHRA and CDR2 YSYEKL. The CDR3 is 15 amino acids. V was pared by 0 bases and J by 2 bases, with 3 bases of the junction left unmatched. CDR3 nucleotides: TGCGCCAGCAGCCAAGATGGGGGACAGCAAGAGACCCAGTACTTC. Residues: CASSQDGGQQETQYF.

This rearrangement joins TRBV27 to TRBJ1-5; D is undetermined. This CDR3 spans 11 amino acids. V lost 6 bases to trimming and J lost 7 bases, with 7 bases between them. Per germline, CDR1 MNHEY and CDR2 SMNVEV (reference sequence). DNA of the CDR3: TGTGCCAGCAGCCCGGCACAGCCCCAGCATTTT. Its translation is CASSPAQPQHF.